This T cell receptor beta chain was identified during a study of shared T cell receptors in the human thymus. Germline assignment: CDR1 MNHEY and CDR2 SMNVEV (reference sequence). The CDR3 covers 17 residues. V lost 5 bases to trimming and J lost 3 bases, with 17 bases between them. This clone was counted once. The table came from immunoSEQ multiplex PCR; TCRdb's copy has only in-frame clones and leaves some out. The sample shows about 730,000 clones, 75% to 90% of them seen only once. The same data also went into a second study, on human thymus T cells. That source adds: It was from resections taken during corrective heart surgery that the thymus tissue came. Gene usage for V and J segments appeared biased in thymic and blood repertoires. Unrelated individuals had highly overlapping thymic repertoires, as reported in related research.

Sequenced material: thymocytes. The source of this sequence is a girl under three years old with a congenital heart defect. The V and J genes are TRBV27 and TRBJ2-6; D is uncertain. Written as DNA, the CDR3 is TGTGCCAGCAGTCCTTCACAGTGCCCTGGTGGGGCCAACGTCCTGACTTTC. Translating gives CASSPSQCPGGANVLTF.